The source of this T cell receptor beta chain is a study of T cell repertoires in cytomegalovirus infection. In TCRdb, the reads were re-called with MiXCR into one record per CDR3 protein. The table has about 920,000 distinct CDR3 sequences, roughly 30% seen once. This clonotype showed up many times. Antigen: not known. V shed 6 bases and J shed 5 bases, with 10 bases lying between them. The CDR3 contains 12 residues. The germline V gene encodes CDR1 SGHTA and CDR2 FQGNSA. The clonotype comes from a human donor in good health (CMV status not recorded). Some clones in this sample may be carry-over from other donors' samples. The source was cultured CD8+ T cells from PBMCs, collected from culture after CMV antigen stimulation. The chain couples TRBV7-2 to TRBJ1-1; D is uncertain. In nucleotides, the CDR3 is TGTGCCAGCAGTTTCGCCGGGACTGAAGCTTTCTTT. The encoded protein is CASSFAGTEAFF.